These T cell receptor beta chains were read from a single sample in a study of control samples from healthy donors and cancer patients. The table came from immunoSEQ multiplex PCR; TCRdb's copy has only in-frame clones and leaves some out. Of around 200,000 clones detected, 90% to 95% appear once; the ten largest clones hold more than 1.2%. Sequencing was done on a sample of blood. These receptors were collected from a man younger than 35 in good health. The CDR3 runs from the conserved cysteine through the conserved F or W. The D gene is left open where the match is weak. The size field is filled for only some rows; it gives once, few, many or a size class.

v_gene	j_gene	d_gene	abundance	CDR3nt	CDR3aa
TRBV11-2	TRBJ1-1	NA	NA	TGTGCCAGCAGCTCACACATGAACACTGAAGCTTTCTTT	CASSSHMNTEAFF
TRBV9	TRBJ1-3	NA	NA	TGTGCCAGCAGCGTAGGAAGGACTGGAAACACCATATATTTT	CASSVGRTGNTIYF
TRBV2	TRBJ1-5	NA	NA	TGTGCCAGCAGTGACCCGATAGGACAGTACAATCAGCCCCAGCATTTT	CASSDPIGQYNQPQHF
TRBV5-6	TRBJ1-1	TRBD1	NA	TGTGCCAGCAGCCAGCTGGCAGGGGGTAACACTGAAGCTTTCTTT	CASSQLAGGNTEAFF
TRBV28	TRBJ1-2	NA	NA	TGTGCCAGCCGACGGGCTAGTATAGATGAGGGCTACACCTTC	CASRRASIDEGYTF
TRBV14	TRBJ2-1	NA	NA	TGTGCCAGCAGCCGGACCCTAAAGACGATATTAAAGAATGAGCAGTTCTTC	CASSRTLKTILKNEQFF
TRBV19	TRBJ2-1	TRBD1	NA	TGTGCCAGTAGCAAGACCCCGGGACAGGGGGTGACTGAGCAGTTCTTC	CASSKTPGQGVTEQFF
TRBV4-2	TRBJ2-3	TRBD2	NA	TGTGCCGGCAGCCAAGAGGCTAGCGGGGGCCTTACAGATACGCAGTATTTT	CAGSQEASGGLTDTQYF
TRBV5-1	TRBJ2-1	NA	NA	TGCGCCAGCAGCTTGACCCACAAGGGATCCTACAATGAGCAGTTCTTC	CASSLTHKGSYNEQFF
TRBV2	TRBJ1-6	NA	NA	TGTGCCAGCAGTGGGGACGGTGATTCACCCCTCCACTTT	CASSGDGDSPLHF
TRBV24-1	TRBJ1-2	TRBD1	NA	TGTGCCACCAGTGATTCTCATGGGACAGCAGCTAACTATGGCTACACCTTC	CATSDSHGTAANYGYTF
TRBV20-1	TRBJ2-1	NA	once	TGCAGTGCTAGTCAGCCAGTCTCCTACAATGAGCAGTTCTTC	CSASQPVSYNEQFF
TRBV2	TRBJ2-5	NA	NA	TGTGCCAGCAGTGACGCCAGGGTGCAGACCCAGTACTTC	CASSDARVQTQYF
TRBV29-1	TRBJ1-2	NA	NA	TGCAGCGTTGAACGCCGGGAAGATCTAATCTATGGCTACACCTTC	CSVERREDLIYGYTF
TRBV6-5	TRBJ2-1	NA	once	TGTGCCAGCAGCAAAGGGGGGCTCTCCTACAATGAGCAGTTCTTC	CASSKGGLSYNEQFF
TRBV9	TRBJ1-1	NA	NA	TGTGCCAGCAGCGTATCCCCGAAGATGAACACTGAAGCTTTCTTT	CASSVSPKMNTEAFF
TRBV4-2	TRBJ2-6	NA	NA	TGTGCCAGCAGCCAAGAAGTAGGCGGCTCTGGGGCCAACGTCCTGACTTTC	CASSQEVGGSGANVLTF
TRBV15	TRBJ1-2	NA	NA	TGTGCCACCAGCAGGGTGGGGGGCCAGGACTATGGCTACACCTTC	CATSRVGGQDYGYTF
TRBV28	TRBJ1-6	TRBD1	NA	TGTGCCAGCAGCCCAGGGGGCTCCCGATCACCCCTCCACTTT	CASSPGGSRSPLHF
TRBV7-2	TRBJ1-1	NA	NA	TGTGCCAGCAGCTCCATGGTGGGTACCACTGAAGCTTTCTTT	CASSSMVGTTEAFF
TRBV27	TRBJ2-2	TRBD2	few	TGTGCCAGCAGACCTACTAGCGGGGGTCCCACCGGGGAGCTGTTTTTT	CASRPTSGGPTGELFF
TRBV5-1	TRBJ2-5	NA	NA	TGCGCCAGCAGCTTCGATCGAGAGACCCAGTACTTC	CASSFDRETQYF
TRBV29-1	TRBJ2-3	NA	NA	TGCAGCGTTAGGCGGGGAAACACAGATACGCAGTATTTT	CSVRRGNTDTQYF
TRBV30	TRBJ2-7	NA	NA	TGTGCCTGGAGATCAGGGACCGAGCAGTACTTC	CAWRSGTEQYF
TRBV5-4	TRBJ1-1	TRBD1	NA	TGTGCCAGCAGCGGAAAACAGGGGGCCGACACTGAAGCTTTCTTT	CASSGKQGADTEAFF
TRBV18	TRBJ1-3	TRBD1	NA	TGTGCCAGCTCCACAGGGGTATTCTCTGGAAACACCATATATTTT	CASSTGVFSGNTIYF
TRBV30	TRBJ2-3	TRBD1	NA	TGTGCCTGGAGTGAAACAGGGGGTGTCACAGATACGCAGTATTTT	CAWSETGGVTDTQYF
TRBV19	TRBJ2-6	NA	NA	TGTGCCAGTAGTAAGGGCAGGGGAGGGTCTGGGGCCAACGTCCTGACTTTC	CASSKGRGGSGANVLTF
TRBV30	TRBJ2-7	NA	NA	TGTGCCTGGAGGGAGGGTGACTACGAGCAGTACTTC	CAWREGDYEQYF
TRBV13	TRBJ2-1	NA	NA	TGTGCCAGCAGCTTAGAGGGGTTGGCAGGATACAATGAGCAGTTCTTC	CASSLEGLAGYNEQFF
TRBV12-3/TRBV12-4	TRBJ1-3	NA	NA	TGTGCCAGCACCCCTACAGGGGGAAACACCATATATTTT	CASTPTGGNTIYF
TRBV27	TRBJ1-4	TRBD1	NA	TGTGCCAGCAGTCCGGGGACAGCATATGAAAAACTGTTTTTT	CASSPGTAYEKLFF
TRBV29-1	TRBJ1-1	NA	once	TGCAGCGTCCGCGGGACGTTCACTGAAGCTTTCTTT	CSVRGTFTEAFF
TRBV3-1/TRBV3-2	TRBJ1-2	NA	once	TGTGCCAGCAGCCCAAGGTTGGGCTATGGCTACACCTTC	CASSPRLGYGYTF
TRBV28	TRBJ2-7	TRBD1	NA	TGTGCCAGCAGACGGCAGGGGGATTGGTACGAGCAGTACTTC	CASRRQGDWYEQYF
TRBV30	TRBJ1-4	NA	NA	TGTGCCTGGAGTGTAGGGCACGAAAAACTGTTTTTT	CAWSVGHEKLFF
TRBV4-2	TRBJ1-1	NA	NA	TGTGCCAGCAGCCAAGATCGCAGTGAAGCTTTCTTT	CASSQDRSEAFF
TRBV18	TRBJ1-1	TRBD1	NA	TGTGCCAGCTCACCAGGACAGGGGCAGAACACTGAAGCTTTCTTT	CASSPGQGQNTEAFF
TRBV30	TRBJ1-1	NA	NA	TGTGCCTGTGGGGGGGCGCGTATGAACACTGAAGCTTTCTTT	CACGGARMNTEAFF
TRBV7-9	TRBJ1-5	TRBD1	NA	TGTGCCAGCAGCGGGGGGACAGGGAGCTGGGGCAATCAGCCCCAGCATTTT	CASSGGTGSWGNQPQHF
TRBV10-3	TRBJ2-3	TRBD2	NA	TGTGCCAGCCGGACTAGCGGGGTGGGAACAGATACGCAGTATTTT	CASRTSGVGTDTQYF
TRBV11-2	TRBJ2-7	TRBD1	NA	TGTGCCAGCAGCCCTAGGGGGCCAGCCTACGAGCAGTACTTC	CASSPRGPAYEQYF